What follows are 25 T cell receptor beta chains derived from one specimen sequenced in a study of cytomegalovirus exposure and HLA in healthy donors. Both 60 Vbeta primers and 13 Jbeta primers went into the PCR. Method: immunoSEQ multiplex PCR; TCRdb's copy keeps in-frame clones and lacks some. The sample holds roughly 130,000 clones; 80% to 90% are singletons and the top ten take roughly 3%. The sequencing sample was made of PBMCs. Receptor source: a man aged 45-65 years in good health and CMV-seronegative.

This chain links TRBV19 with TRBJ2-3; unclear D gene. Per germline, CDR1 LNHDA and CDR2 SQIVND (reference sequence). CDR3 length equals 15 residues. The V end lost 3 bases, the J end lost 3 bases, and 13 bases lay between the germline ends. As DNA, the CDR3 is TGTGCCAGTAGTATTTCGTCCGCCCGGACAGATACGCAGTATTTT. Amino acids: CASSISSARTDTQYF.

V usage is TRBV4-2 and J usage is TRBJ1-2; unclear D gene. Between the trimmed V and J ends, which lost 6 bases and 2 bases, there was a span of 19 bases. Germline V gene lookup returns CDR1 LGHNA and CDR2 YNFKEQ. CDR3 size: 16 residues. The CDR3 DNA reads TGTGCCAGCAGTCCAAGTTACGGGGTAGGGAACTATGGCTACACCTTC. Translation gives CASSPSYGVGNYGYTF.

The CDR3 here is CASSLYSQGASDYGYTF. In nucleotides, the CDR3 is TGTGCCAGCAGCTTGTACTCTCAGGGGGCGAGTGACTATGGCTACACCTTC. The chain links TRBV7-8 to TRBJ1-2, with 8 bases matching TRBD1. Germline values: CDR1 SGHVS, CDR2 FQNEAQ. The CDR3 is 17 amino acids. With V trimmed by 3 bases and J by 3 bases, 12 bases remained unmatched.

DNA for the CDR3: TGCGCCAGCAGTGAGTCGATCGGCAAGGAGTACGAGCAGTACTTC. It translates to CASSESIGKEYEQYF. V usage is TRBV10-1 and J usage is TRBJ2-7; D is unresolved. V was clipped by 0 bases and J by 4 bases, with 13 bases between them. Germline values: CDR1 WNHNN, CDR2 SYGVQD (reference sequence). The CDR3 extends over 15 amino acids.

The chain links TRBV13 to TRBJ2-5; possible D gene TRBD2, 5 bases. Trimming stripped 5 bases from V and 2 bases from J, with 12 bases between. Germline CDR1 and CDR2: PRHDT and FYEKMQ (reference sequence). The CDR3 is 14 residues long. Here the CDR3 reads CASSRGLRQETQYF. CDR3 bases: TGTGCCAGCAGCCGCGGACTTAGACAAGAGACCCAGTACTTC.

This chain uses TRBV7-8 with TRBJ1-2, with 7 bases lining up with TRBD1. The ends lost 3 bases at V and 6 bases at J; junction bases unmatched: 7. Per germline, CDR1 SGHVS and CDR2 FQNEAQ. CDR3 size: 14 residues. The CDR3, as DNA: TGTGCCAGCAGCTTTCGAGGGGGCGGGAATGGCTACACCTTC. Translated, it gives CASSFRGGGNGYTF.

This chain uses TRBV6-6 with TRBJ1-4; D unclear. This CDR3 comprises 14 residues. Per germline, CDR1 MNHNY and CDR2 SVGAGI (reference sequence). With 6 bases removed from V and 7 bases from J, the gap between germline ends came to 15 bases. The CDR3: CASRAATGSEKLFF. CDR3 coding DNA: TGTGCCAGCAGGGCCGCCACGGGGAGTGAAAAACTGTTTTTT.

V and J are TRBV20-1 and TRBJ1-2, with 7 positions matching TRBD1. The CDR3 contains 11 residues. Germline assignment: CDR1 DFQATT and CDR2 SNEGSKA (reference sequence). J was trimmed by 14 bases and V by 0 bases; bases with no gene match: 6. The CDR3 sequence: CSARDRGEGTF. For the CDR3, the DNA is TGCAGTGCTAGAGACAGGGGGGAAGGGACCTTC.

The CDR3 coding sequence is TGTGCCTGGAACTGGGGACACGGCAGTTACTACGAGCAGTACTTC. As protein: CAWNWGHGSYYEQYF. This sequence joins TRBV30 and TRBJ2-7; D is perhaps TRBD1 (6 bases). Trimming removed 4 bases from V and 3 bases from J, with 19 bases in between. Per the germline V gene, CDR1 is GTSNPN and CDR2 is SVGIG (reference sequence). The CDR3 totals 15 residues.

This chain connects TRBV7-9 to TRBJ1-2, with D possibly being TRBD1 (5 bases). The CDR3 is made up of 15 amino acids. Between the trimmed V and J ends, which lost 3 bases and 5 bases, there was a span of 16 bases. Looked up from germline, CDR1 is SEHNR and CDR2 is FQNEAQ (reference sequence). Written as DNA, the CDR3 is TGTGCCAGCAGCTTGGAAACGGCGGGACTTTATGGCTACACCTTC. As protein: CASSLETAGLYGYTF.

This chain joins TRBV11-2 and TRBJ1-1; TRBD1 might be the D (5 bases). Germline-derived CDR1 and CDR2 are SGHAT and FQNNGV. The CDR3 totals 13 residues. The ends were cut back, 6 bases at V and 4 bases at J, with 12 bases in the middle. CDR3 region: CASSPQGGTEAFF. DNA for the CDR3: TGTGCCAGCAGTCCCCAGGGTGGCACTGAAGCTTTCTTT.

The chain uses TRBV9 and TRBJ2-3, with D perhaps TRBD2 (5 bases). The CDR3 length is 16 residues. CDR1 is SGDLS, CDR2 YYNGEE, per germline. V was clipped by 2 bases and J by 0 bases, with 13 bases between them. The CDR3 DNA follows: TGTGCCAGCAGCGTTTCCCTAAGCGGTAGCACAGATACGCAGTATTTT. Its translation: CASSVSLSGSTDTQYF. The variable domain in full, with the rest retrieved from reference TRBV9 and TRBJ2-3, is DSGVTQTPKHLITATGQRVTLRCSPRSGDLSVYWYQQSLDQGLQFLIQYYNGEERAKGNILERFSAQQFPDLHSELNLSSLELGDSALYFCASSVSLSGSTDTQYFGPGTRLTVL.

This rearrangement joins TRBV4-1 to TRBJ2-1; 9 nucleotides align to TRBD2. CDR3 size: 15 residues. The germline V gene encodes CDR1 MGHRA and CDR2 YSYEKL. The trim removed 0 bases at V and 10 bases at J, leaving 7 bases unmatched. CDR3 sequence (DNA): TGCGCCAGCAGCCAAGACGGCGGGGGGGCCCTCGAGCAGTTCTTC. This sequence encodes CASSQDGGGALEQFF.

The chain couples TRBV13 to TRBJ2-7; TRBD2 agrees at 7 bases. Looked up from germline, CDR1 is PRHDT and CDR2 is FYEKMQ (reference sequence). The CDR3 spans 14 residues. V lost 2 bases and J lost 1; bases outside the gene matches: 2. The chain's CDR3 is CASSLPGGSYEQYF. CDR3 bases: TGTGCCAGCAGCTTACCGGGGGGTTCCTACGAGCAGTACTTC.

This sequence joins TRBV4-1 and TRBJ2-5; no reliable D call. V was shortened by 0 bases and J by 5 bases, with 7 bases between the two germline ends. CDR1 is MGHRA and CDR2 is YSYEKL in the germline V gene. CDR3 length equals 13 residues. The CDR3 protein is CASSQEALETQYF. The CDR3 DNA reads TGCGCCAGCAGCCAAGAGGCCCTCGAGACCCAGTACTTC.

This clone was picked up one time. This chain's CDR3 is CASSPVGRGRRGEPQHF. The CDR3 DNA is TGTGCCAGTAGCCCGGTCGGTCGGGGAAGGCGGGGGGAGCCCCAGCATTTT. The chain combines TRBV19 with TRBJ1-5; a weak D match, TRBD1 (5 bases). Trimming removed 6 bases from V and 8 bases from J, with 26 bases in between. From germline, CDR1 is LNHDA and CDR2 SQIVND (reference sequence). CDR3 length: 17 amino acids.

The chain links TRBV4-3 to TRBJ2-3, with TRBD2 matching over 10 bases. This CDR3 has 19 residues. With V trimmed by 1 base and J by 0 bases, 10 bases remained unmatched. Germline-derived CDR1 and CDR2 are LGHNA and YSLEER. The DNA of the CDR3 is TGCGCCAGCAGCCAAGGAATAGCGGGGGGCTCTGGGAGCACAGATACGCAGTATTTT. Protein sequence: CASSQGIAGGSGSTDTQYF.

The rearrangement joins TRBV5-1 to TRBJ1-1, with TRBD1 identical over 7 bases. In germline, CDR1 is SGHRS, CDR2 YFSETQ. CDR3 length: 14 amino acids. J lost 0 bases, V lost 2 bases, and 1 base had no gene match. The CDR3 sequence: CASSFTGVNTEAFF. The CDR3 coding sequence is TGCGCCAGCAGCTTTACAGGGGTGAACACTGAAGCTTTCTTT.

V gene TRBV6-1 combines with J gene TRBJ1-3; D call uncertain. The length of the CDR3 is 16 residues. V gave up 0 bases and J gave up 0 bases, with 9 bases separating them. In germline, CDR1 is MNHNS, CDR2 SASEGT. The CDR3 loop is CASSEAPGDSGNTIYF. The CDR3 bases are TGTGCCAGCAGTGAAGCGCCAGGCGACTCTGGAAACACCATATATTTT.

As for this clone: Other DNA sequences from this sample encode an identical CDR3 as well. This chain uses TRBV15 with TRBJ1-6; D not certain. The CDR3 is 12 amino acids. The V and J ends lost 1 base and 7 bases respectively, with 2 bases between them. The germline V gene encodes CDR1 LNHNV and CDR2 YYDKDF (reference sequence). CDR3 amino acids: CATSRVNSPLHF. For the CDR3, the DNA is TGTGCCACCAGCAGAGTAAATTCACCCCTCCACTTT.

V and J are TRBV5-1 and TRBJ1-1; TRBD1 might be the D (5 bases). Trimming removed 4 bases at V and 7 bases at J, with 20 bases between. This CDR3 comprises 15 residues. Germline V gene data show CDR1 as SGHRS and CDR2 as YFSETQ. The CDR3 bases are TGCGCCAGCAGCCTCTTCCTACAGGAGTATAATGAAGCTTTCTTT. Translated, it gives CASSLFLQEYNEAFF.

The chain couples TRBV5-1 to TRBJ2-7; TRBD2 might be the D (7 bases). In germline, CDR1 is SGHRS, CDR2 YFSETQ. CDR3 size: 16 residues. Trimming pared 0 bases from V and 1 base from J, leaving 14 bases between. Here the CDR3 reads CASSLARAGASYEQYF. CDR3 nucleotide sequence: TGCGCCAGCAGCTTGGCTCGTGCGGGGGCATCCTACGAGCAGTACTTC.

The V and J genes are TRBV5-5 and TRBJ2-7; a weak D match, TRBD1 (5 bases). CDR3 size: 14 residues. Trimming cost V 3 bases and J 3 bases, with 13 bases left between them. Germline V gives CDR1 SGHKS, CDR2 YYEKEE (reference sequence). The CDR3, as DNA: TGTGCCAGCAGCTCCAGGGCCGCACGCTACGAGCAGTACTTC. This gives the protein CASSSRAARYEQYF.

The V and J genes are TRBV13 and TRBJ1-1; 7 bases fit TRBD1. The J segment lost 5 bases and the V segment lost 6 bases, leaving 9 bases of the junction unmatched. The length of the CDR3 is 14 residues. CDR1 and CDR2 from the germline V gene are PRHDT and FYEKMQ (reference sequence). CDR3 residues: CASRPGGGETEAFF. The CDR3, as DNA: TGTGCCAGCAGACCCGGAGGGGGCGAAACTGAAGCTTTCTTT.

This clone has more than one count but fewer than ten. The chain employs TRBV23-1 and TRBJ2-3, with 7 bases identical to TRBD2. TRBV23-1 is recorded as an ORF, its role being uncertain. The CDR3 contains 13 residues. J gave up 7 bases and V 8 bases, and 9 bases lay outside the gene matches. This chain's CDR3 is CASLRAGVNTQYF. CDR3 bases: TGCGCCAGCCTTCGGGCGGGAGTGAATACGCAGTATTTT.